These 21 T cell receptor beta chains share one sample of origin, sequenced in a study of T cells expressing NK-cell markers. TCRdb reprocessed the 5' RACE reads, keeping one entry per CDR3 protein, no DNA. The sample's table shows around 380,000 distinct CDR3 sequences. The sequencing input was blood T cells: a sorted CD56 or NKG2C T cell subset, CD4+ or CD8+ T cells, or bulk PBMC T cells (not recorded which). The source of these receptors is a woman between 50 and 59 years old in good health.

The CDR3 loop reads CASSQGANTEAFF. The chain employs TRBV4-1 and TRBJ1-1. The CDR3 has 13 residues. CDR1 MGHRA and CDR2 YSYEKL come from the germline V gene.

This sequence joins TRBV11-2 and TRBJ2-2. The germline V gene encodes CDR1 SGHAT and CDR2 FQNNGV. The CDR3 is 14 residues long. The CDR3 spells CASSWRQNTGELFF.

The chain links TRBV5-1 to TRBJ2-7. CDR3 length: 14 amino acids. CDR1 and CDR2 (germline): SGHRS, YFSETQ. CDR3 in amino acids: CASSLATYTYEQYF.

The chain recombines TRBV27 with TRBJ2-1; lacking DNA, the TRBD2 call made by TCRdb goes unchecked. The CDR3 contains 12 residues. CDR1 MNHEY and CDR2 SMNVEV come from the germline V gene (reference sequence). CDR3 sequence reads: CASALLYNEQFF.

The rearrangement uses TRBV20-1 and TRBJ2-7; TCRdb proposes TRBD2, but this gene call is untestable without DNA. Germline V gene lookup returns CDR1 DFQATT and CDR2 SNEGSKA (reference sequence). The CDR3 loop spans 12 amino acids. CDR3 in amino acids: CSAAGTRPQQYF.

The genes are TRBV7-9 and TRBJ1-4; TCRdb outputs TRBD1, but without DNA this stays unchecked. CDR1 is SEHNR, CDR2 FQNEAQ, per germline (reference sequence). The CDR3 length is 18 residues. CDR3 sequence reads: CASSLARGGEVGTEKLFF.

The chain joins TRBV5-1 to TRBJ2-7. CDR3 length: 15 amino acids. Germline loops: CDR1 SGHRS, CDR2 YFSETQ. The CDR3 loop is CASSGSDVSRREQYF.

The V and J genes are TRBV12-3 or TRBV12-4 and TRBJ2-1; TCRdb selects TRBD1, and the lack of DNA leaves this call unchecked. This CDR3 region has 13 residues. This CDR3 reads CASRGTGKYEQFF.

This chain joins TRBV12-3 or TRBV12-4 and TRBJ1-5; the D call from TCRdb, TRBD1, cannot be confirmed without DNA. The CDR3 has 16 residues. CDR3 residues: CASSLADRYSNQPQHF.

V gene TRBV5-1 combines with J gene TRBJ2-5; TCRdb designates TRBD1, a call that cannot be tested without DNA. CDR3 length equals 16 residues. Per the germline V gene, CDR1 is SGHRS and CDR2 is YFSETQ. CDR3 sequence reads: CASSTGLQGPQETQYF. Full variable domain (remainder filled in from reference TRBV5-1 and TRBJ2-5): KAGVTQTPRYLIKTRGQQVTLSCSPISGHRSVSWYQQTPGQGLQFLFEYFSETQRNKGNFPGRFSGRQFSNSRSEMNVSTLELGDSALYLCASSTGLQGPQETQYFGPGTRLLVL.

The chain has TRBV2 and TRBJ2-5; absent DNA, TCRdb's TRBD1 call cannot be checked. CDR1 is SNHLY, CDR2 FYNNEI, per germline. The CDR3 contains 15 residues. The CDR3 sequence is CASSEALGTEETQYF.

V is TRBV12-5 and J is TRBJ2-1; no DNA is available, so the TRBD1 call from TCRdb remains unchecked. This CDR3 is built from 14 residues. The germline V gene has CDR1 LGHNT and CDR2 FRNRAP. The CDR3 loop is CASGIVRGRNEQFF.

This sequence joins TRBV12-3 or TRBV12-4 and TRBJ2-5. The CDR3 loop spans 13 amino acids. The CDR3 is CASSWFGRETQYF.

The chain recombines TRBV7-2 with TRBJ2-1; TCRdb gives TRBD2 as the D gene, but with no DNA this cannot be confirmed. The CDR3 runs to 16 residues. Germline values: CDR1 SGHTA, CDR2 FQGNSA. CDR3: CASSLAGGLAGYEQFF.

The chain employs TRBV12-3 or TRBV12-4 and TRBJ2-1; TCRdb picks TRBD1, but there is no DNA to check that call. The CDR3 has 17 amino acids. The CDR3 loop is CASSLARGTGIGDEQFF.

V usage is TRBV3-1 and J usage is TRBJ2-4. Germline lookup yields CDR1 LGHDT and CDR2 YNNKEL (reference sequence). The CDR3 totals 15 residues. This chain's CDR3 is CASSSTPSPKNIQYF.

V and J are TRBV10-3 and TRBJ2-3; without DNA, the TCRdb call of TRBD1 cannot be checked. Germline assignment: CDR1 ENHRY and CDR2 SYGVKD. The CDR3 spans 17 residues. The CDR3 reads CAISESNRGASTDTQYF.

This sequence joins TRBV11-2 and TRBJ2-2; the D call of TRBD1 rests on TCRdb alone, since no DNA is present to check it. CDR3 size: 13 residues. Germline CDR1 and CDR2: SGHAT and FQNNGV. The CDR3 sequence is CASRGRGTGELFF.

V is TRBV28 and J is TRBJ2-2; TCRdb returns TRBD1, unconfirmable since there is no DNA. Germline V gene data show CDR1 as MDHEN and CDR2 as SYDVKM. The length of the CDR3 is 14 residues. This CDR3 reads CASSTRDRTGELFF. Variable domain in full (rest from reference TRBV28 and TRBJ2-2): DVKVTQSSRYLVKRTGEKVFLECVQDMDHENMFWYRQDPGLGLRLIYFSYDVKMKEKGDIPEGYSVSREKKERFSLILESASTNQTSMYLCASSTRDRTGELFFGEGSRLTVL.

The chain uses TRBV10-3 and TRBJ1-3; the D call of TRBD1 rests on TCRdb alone, since no DNA is present to check it. The CDR3 contains 14 residues. The germline CDR1 and CDR2 sequences are ENHRY and SYGVKD. CDR3 amino acids: CAISEDSIGNTIYF.

This chain uses TRBV4-1 with TRBJ1-2; absent DNA, TCRdb's TRBD1 call cannot be checked. Germline lookup yields CDR1 MGHRA and CDR2 YSYEKL. There are 15 residues in the CDR3. The CDR3 here is CASSQESTDPYGYTF.